This TCR beta chain was found in a study of Ad26.COV2.S vaccination and SARS-CoV-2 variants. Study-wide background: Ad26.COV2.S shots went into the muscle once or twice, 56 days apart.

Treatment described: about 20 received Ad26.COV2.S at low or high dose, single or two shots; 5 received placebo; per-sample allocation not given. Vaccine and placebo recipients were sampled on day 63 after the first injection. Notes on this clone: Its specificity is not known.

The V gene's germline CDR1 is MGHRA and CDR2 YSYEKL. The CDR3 is 16 residues long. V lost 4 bases to trimming and J lost 8 bases; unmatched junction nucleotides: 10. The study's findings and limits: Marked by substantial breadth, spike-specific CD8+ and CD4+ T cell responses were reportedly seen after vaccination.

Assay used: immunoSEQ multiplex PCR; TCRdb lists only in-frame clones, some missing. The sample has 380,000 or so clones, approximately 83% seen once. The clonotype comes from a person between 18 and 65 years old who received the Ad26.COV2.S COVID-19 vaccine or a placebo. The chain is built from TRBV4-1 and TRBJ1-4, with TRBD1 matching 10 bases. Sequences were derived from peripheral blood, sampled in a trial of Ad26.COV2.S vaccine versus placebo. CDR3 protein: CASSRTRTGGQEKLFF. DNA for the CDR3: TGCGCCAGCAGCCGCACCCGGACAGGGGGGCAAGAAAAACTGTTTTTT.